This note documents a single TCR beta chain sequence. Antigen specificity is unknown. This entry belongs to a study of T cells expressing NK-cell markers. About the research overall: The TCR beta repertoires were obtained from sorted CD3+CD56+NKG2C+, CD3+CD56+NKG2C- and CD3+CD56-NKG2C+ T cells. Serological testing identified seven of the eight sequenced donors as HCMV-seropositive and one as seronegative.

Reprocessing the 5' RACE reads, TCRdb reports a single entry for every CDR3 protein and omits DNA. This repertoire includes approximately 150,000 distinct CDR3 sequences. Whole-study findings and limits: Several donors' CD3+CD56-NKG2C+ cells were dominated by the same clonotypes. No clear determination of HCMV specificity was made for expanded NKG2C+ T cell clones.

Input material: blood T cells: a sorted CD56 or NKG2C T cell subset, CD4+ or CD8+ T cells, or bulk PBMC T cells (not recorded which). This TCR derives from a woman between 18 and 69 years old in good health.

This CDR3 reads CASSLGLAFSPGELFF. The chain has TRBV12-3 or TRBV12-4 and TRBJ2-2; absent DNA, TCRdb's TRBD2 call cannot be checked. The CDR3 has 16 amino acids.